Following are 22 T cell receptor beta chains from one sample sequenced in a study of T cells after posttransplantation cyclophosphamide. Generated by immunoSEQ multiplex PCR, the TCRdb table keeps only in-frame clones and is missing some. This sample shows roughly 4,000 clones and no singletons; approximately 12% rests with the ten largest. Busulfan-fludarabine conditioning, marrow transplant, and cyclophosphamide on days +3 and +4 were administered. The sample consisted of PBMCs, taken after allogeneic stem cell transplant with posttransplant cyclophosphamide. All receptors come from a female patient aged 18-30 years who received an allogeneic stem cell transplant from an unrelated donor, was CMV-positive, and had acute GVHD only. Some T cells may be provided by the graft donor.

This clone was seen many times. The chain uses TRBV5-4 and TRBJ2-2; 9 bases are a match to TRBD2. With V trimmed by 3 bases and J by 2 bases, 2 bases remained unmatched. The CDR3 spans 15 residues. CDR1 is SGHNT, CDR2 YYREEE, per germline (reference sequence). CDR3 nucleotides: TGTGCCAGCAGCTCGGGACTAGCTAACACCGGGGAGCTGTTTTTT. Its protein is CASSSGLANTGELFF.

This clone was seen repeatedly, ten times or more. The genes are TRBV4-1 and TRBJ2-7; TRBD2 matches 10 bases. This CDR3 region has 16 residues. Trimming took 2 bases from V and 5 from J; bases not matched to a gene: 9. Germline V lookup: CDR1 MGHRA, CDR2 YSYEKL. The CDR3 bases are TGCGCCAGCAGCCAAATAGGGTCTAGCGGGAGCAACGAGCAGTACTTC. This sequence encodes CASSQIGSSGSNEQYF.

The sample holds many counts of this clone. The chain links TRBV7-3 to TRBJ1-1; 7 positions match TRBD1. The CDR3 has 15 residues. Germline V gene sequence: CDR1 SGHTA, CDR2 FQGTGA. Trimming took 5 bases from V and 5 from J; bases not matched to a gene: 11. CDR3 nucleotide sequence: TGTGCCAGCAGCCTAAACAGGGGAATGGAGACTGAAGCTTTCTTT. Its protein is CASSLNRGMETEAFF. Looking up the rest from reference TRBV7-3 and TRBJ1-1 gives the full variable domain: GAGVSQTPSNKVTEKGKYVELRCDPISGHTALYWYRQSLGQGPEFLIYFQGTGAADDSGLPNDRFFAVRPEGSVSTLKIQRTERGDSAVYLCASSLNRGMETEAFFGQGTRLTVV.

This clone showed up many times. V usage is TRBV7-3 and J usage is TRBJ1-5, with D possibly matching TRBD1 (6 bases). The V gene's germline CDR1 is SGHTA and CDR2 FQGTGA. V lost 1 base and J lost 4, with 14 bases in between. This CDR3 spans 16 amino acids. In DNA form, the CDR3 reads TGTGCCAGCAGCTTAAGGGGCAGGGGAAGGAATCAGCCCCAGCATTTT. Encoded protein: CASSLRGRGRNQPQHF. Supplemented by reference TRBV7-3 and TRBJ1-5, the full variable domain reads GAGVSQTPSNKVTEKGKYVELRCDPISGHTALYWYRQSLGQGPEFLIYFQGTGAADDSGLPNDRFFAVRPEGSVSTLKIQRTERGDSAVYLCASSLRGRGRNQPQHFGDGTRLSIL.

V gene TRBV10-1 combines with J gene TRBJ1-2, with TRBD1 as a possible D gene (5 bases). This CDR3 comprises 13 residues. V lost 3 bases to trimming and J lost 2 bases, with 7 bases between them. Per germline, CDR1 WNHNN and CDR2 SYGVQD (reference sequence). CDR3 loop: CASSESGNYGYTF. CDR3 nucleotide sequence: TGCGCCAGCAGTGAATCAGGGAACTATGGCTACACCTTC.

The table lists this clone with many counts. The chain links TRBV21-1 to TRBJ2-3; the table assigns TRBD2, which was not confirmed against the DNA. TRBV21-1 is a listed pseudogene. The CDR3 length is 16 residues. Here the CDR3 reads CASSRWWSVSTDTQYF. CDR3 coding DNA: TGTGCCAGCAGCAGGTGGTGGAGCGTTAGCACGGATACGCAGTATTTT.

This clone was seen at least ten times. The rearrangement uses TRBV9 and TRBJ1-5, with 7 bases matching TRBD1. The CDR3 runs 13 residues. V was pared by 4 bases and J by 7 bases, with 5 bases of the junction left unmatched. Per the germline V gene, CDR1 is SGDLS and CDR2 is YYNGEE. CDR3 DNA sequence: TGTGCCAGCAGCCGACAGGGAGTCCAGCCCCAGCATTTT. Translation gives CASSRQGVQPQHF.

At least ten counts were recorded for this clone. This chain connects TRBV5-1 to TRBJ2-1; D call uncertain. Trimming removed 2 bases at V and 8 bases at J, with 8 bases between. Germline CDR1 and CDR2: SGHRS and YFSETQ. The CDR3 length is 12 residues. CDR3 loop: CASSLVEDEQFF. As DNA, the CDR3 is TGCGCCAGCAGCTTAGTCGAGGATGAGCAGTTCTTC.

This clone occurred many times. The rearrangement links TRBV10-3 to TRBJ1-1; D is uncertain. Per the germline V gene, CDR1 is ENHRY and CDR2 is SYGVKD. The CDR3 extends over 15 amino acids. V lost 0 bases and J lost 2, with 10 bases in between. CDR3 coding DNA: TGTGCCATCAGTGAGTCATTCGGGAAAAACACTGAAGCTTTCTTT. Amino acids: CAISESFGKNTEAFF.

This clone was seen at least ten times. The V gene is TRBV19, the J gene TRBJ2-5; tentatively, D is TRBD2 (6 bases). Trimming cost V 11 bases and J 5 bases, with 15 bases left between them. Germline assignment: CDR1 LNHDA and CDR2 SQIVND (reference sequence). The CDR3 sequence is 12 residues long. CDR3 sequence reads: CAEVAGTETQYF. CDR3 DNA sequence: TGTGCCGAAGTCGCGGGAACGGAGACCCAGTACTTC.

In its sample, this clone was seen many times. The chain uses TRBV9 and TRBJ1-2, with 9 bases fitting TRBD1. This CDR3 has 14 amino acids. Germline values: CDR1 SGDLS, CDR2 YYNGEE. V dropped 5 bases and J dropped 7; count of bases not matched to a gene: 9. CDR3 bases: TGTGCCAGCAGTACTACAGGGGGCGCGGGTGGCTACACCTTC. Its translation is CASSTTGGAGGYTF.

By proportion, this clone is medium-sized. This chain links TRBV27 with TRBJ2-3; D ambiguous. V was pared by 0 bases and J by 8 bases, with 15 bases between. The germline gives CDR1 MNHEY, CDR2 SMNVEV (reference sequence). CDR3 length equals 15 residues. DNA for the CDR3: TGTGCCAGCAGTTTATCACAAGGCAGCGACCCTACGCAGTATTTT. Translation gives CASSLSQGSDPTQYF.

This clone was seen more than once but under ten times. This sequence joins TRBV5-1 and TRBJ2-1; the D gene is possibly TRBD2 (5 bases). The V gene's germline CDR1 is SGHRS and CDR2 YFSETQ. V gave up 0 bases and J gave up 9 bases, with 10 bases separating them. The CDR3 has 13 residues. CDR3 in amino acids: CASSLGGSPEQFF. CDR3 sequence (DNA): TGCGCCAGCAGCTTGGGAGGGTCTCCTGAGCAGTTCTTC.

Ten or more counts support this clone. The J gene is TRBJ2-5, the V gene TRBV18; tentative D call: TRBD1 (5 bases). Germline values: CDR1 KGHSH, CDR2 LQKENI. The CDR3 spans 14 residues. V was shortened by 2 bases and J by 5 bases, with 12 bases between the two germline ends. Here the CDR3 DNA reads TGTGCCAGCTCACCAAGTAGGGGCGATGAGACCCAGTACTTC. Translated: CASSPSRGDETQYF.

This clone is judged medium-sized. The rearrangement uses TRBV12-5 and TRBJ2-3; TRBD2 aligns across 11 bases. The CDR3 length is 17 residues. Germline loops: CDR1 LGHNT, CDR2 FRNRAP. The ends lost 3 bases at V and 3 bases at J; junction bases unmatched: 8. This CDR3 is CASGLGSSGRRTDTQYF. CDR3 in DNA: TGTGCTAGTGGTTTAGGCTCTAGCGGGAGGAGGACAGATACGCAGTATTTT. Full variable domain (rest looked up from reference TRBV12-5 and TRBJ2-3): DARVTQTPRHKVTEMGQEVTMRCQPILGHNTVFWYRQTMMQGLELLAYFRNRAPLDDSGMPKDRFSAEMPDATLATLKIQPSEPRDSAVYFCASGLGSSGRRTDTQYFGPGTRLTVL.

This clone has at least ten counts. The V call is TRBV29-1, the J call TRBJ1-1, with TRBD1 identical over 12 bases. V was pared by 6 bases and J by 5 bases, with 7 bases of the junction left unmatched. From germline, CDR1 is SQVTM and CDR2 ANQGSEA. The CDR3 loop spans 14 amino acids. The CDR3 DNA reads as TGCAGCGTGCGGAAGGGACAGGGGGCGACTGAAGCTTTCTTT. This sequence encodes CSVRKGQGATEAFF.

This clone was counted at least ten times. The rearrangement links TRBV10-2 to TRBJ2-5; 9 positions agree with TRBD1. The germline V gene has CDR1 WSHSY and CDR2 SAAADI. After removal of 5 bases from V and 5 bases from J, the junction contained 12 bases not matched to a gene. This CDR3 region has 16 residues. The CDR3 DNA sequence: TGCGCCAGCAGTTCCGGGACAGGGCGGTACATCGAGACCCAGTACTTC. As protein: CASSSGTGRYIETQYF.

As regards this clone: A much larger clone lies a single base off, so this may be a read error. V is TRBV28 and J is TRBJ2-7; possible D gene TRBD1, 5 bases. The V gene lost 2 bases and the J gene lost 2 bases, with 13 bases spanning the gap. The germline V gene encodes CDR1 MDHEN and CDR2 SYDVKM. The CDR3 contains 15 residues. CDR3 nucleotide sequence: TGTGCCAGCAGTTTAATGGTGGGGCTCCCCTACGAGCAGTACTTC. Its translation: CASSLMVGLPYEQYF.

This clone was seen at least ten times. This chain connects TRBV14 to TRBJ1-1; perhaps TRBD1 as D (5 bases). The CDR3 is made up of 14 amino acids. The germline V gene encodes CDR1 SGHDN and CDR2 FVKESK. The V end was cut by 4 bases, the J end by 3 bases, with 12 bases between. The CDR3: CASSLIRGDTEAFF. In DNA form, the CDR3 reads TGTGCCAGCAGCCTTATACGGGGGGACACTGAAGCTTTCTTT.

This clone is classed as medium-sized. The chain couples TRBV2 to TRBJ2-7; tentatively, D is TRBD1 (6 bases). Trimming removed 5 bases at V and 5 bases at J, with 10 bases between. The CDR3 length is 12 residues. Germline-derived CDR1 and CDR2 are SNHLY and FYNNEI. In DNA form, the CDR3 reads TGTGCCAGCAGTTTCTCAGGGGACGAGCAGTACTTC. Translation: CASSFSGDEQYF.

This clone has only a few counts. The V and J genes are TRBV6-5 and TRBJ2-5; 9 nucleotides line up with TRBD2. The J call is uncertain, as TRBJ2-7 better fits the DNA end. CDR1 is MNHEY, CDR2 SVGAGI, per germline. CDR3 length: 14 amino acids. For the CDR3, the DNA is TGTGCCAGCAGTTACGGTGCGGGAGGGTACGAGCAGTACTTC. It is translated as CASSYGAGGYEQYF.

Ten or more counts support this clone. The chain uses TRBV10-3 and TRBJ1-2; TRBD1 might be the D (6 bases). The V gene's germline CDR1 is ENHRY and CDR2 SYGVKD. There are 13 residues in the CDR3. Trimming left V 4 bases short and J 5 bases short, with 11 bases between. The DNA for the CDR3 is TGTGCCATCAGTGCGGACAGCGCATATGGCTACACCTTC. Its protein is CAISADSAYGYTF.